Presented here are 21 T cell receptor beta chains from one specimen sequenced in a study of blood T cell repertoires in COVID-19. The assay was immunoSEQ multiplex PCR, and TCRdb's table has in-frame clones only and misses some. This repertoire shows about 300,000 clones, 70% to 90% found once; its top ten account for over 6%. The sequenced sample was peripheral blood. These receptors were obtained from a woman aged 30 to 39 who had recovered from COVID-19.

The chain joins TRBV18 to TRBJ1-1; 7 bases are shared with TRBD1. This CDR3 spans 13 amino acids. V lost 1 base to trimming and J lost 8 bases; unmatched junction nucleotides: 4. Germline V gene lookup returns CDR1 KGHSH and CDR2 LQKENI. The CDR3 loop is CASSPRAGGEAFF. CDR3 sequence (DNA): TGTGCCAGCTCACCACGGGCAGGGGGGGAAGCTTTCTTT.

The J gene is TRBJ2-1, the V gene TRBV29-1, with D possibly being TRBD2 (6 bases). The germline gives CDR1 SQVTM, CDR2 ANQGSEA. The CDR3 has 15 amino acids. With 3 bases removed from V and 0 bases from J, the gap between germline ends came to 12 bases. The CDR3 is CSVEGGPSSYNEQFF. For the CDR3, the DNA is TGCAGCGTTGAGGGGGGACCTAGCTCCTACAATGAGCAGTTCTTC.

This clone was picked up a small number of times. CDR3 protein: CASSTDRDTQYF. The CDR3 DNA reads as TGTGCCAGCAGCACCGACAGAGATACGCAGTATTTT. This sequence joins TRBV12-3 or TRBV12-4 and TRBJ2-3; weak D call: TRBD1 (5 bases). Trimming took 6 bases from V and 5 from J, leaving 9 bases between them. The CDR3 spans 12 residues.

This rearrangement joins TRBV5-1 to TRBJ2-1, with TRBD1 matching over 11 bases. The germline V gene encodes CDR1 SGHRS and CDR2 YFSETQ. The V segment lost 0 bases and the J segment 6 bases; nucleotides outside the gene matches: 14. This CDR3 region has 19 residues. The CDR3 region is CASSLADRRGQGVTNEQFF. The DNA of the CDR3 is TGCGCCAGCAGCTTGGCAGACAGGAGGGGACAGGGGGTTACCAATGAGCAGTTCTTC.

The V and J genes are TRBV2 and TRBJ2-3, with 12 bases that match TRBD2. CDR1 is SNHLY and CDR2 is FYNNEI in the germline V gene. The CDR3 contains 16 residues. Losses at the gene ends were 7 bases for V and 6 bases for J; bases not matched to a gene: 11. The CDR3 DNA follows: TGTGCCAGCAAGACGTCTCTAGCGGGGGGGCGGGATACGCAGTATTTT. It is translated as CASKTSLAGGRDTQYF.

The table lists this clone with a few counts. The chain links TRBV5-5 to TRBJ1-4; possibly TRBD1 for D (6 bases). Trimming left V 5 bases short and J 5 bases short, with 13 bases between. The CDR3 has 14 amino acids. Germline assignment: CDR1 SGHKS and CDR2 YYEKEE (reference sequence). The chain's CDR3 is CASSSGTNNEKLFF. The CDR3 DNA reads as TGTGCCAGCAGTTCCGGGACAAACAATGAAAAACTGTTTTTT.

This clone occurred a few times. The CDR3 sequence: CASSAGEAGPGNIQYF. CDR3 coding DNA: TGTGCCAGCAGTGCCGGGGAAGCGGGGCCGGGAAACATTCAGTACTTC. V gene TRBV7-9 combines with J gene TRBJ2-4, with TRBD2 identical over 7 bases. The CDR3 contains 16 residues. The germline V gene has CDR1 SEHNR and CDR2 FQNEAQ (reference sequence). The V segment lost 6 bases and the J segment 6 bases; nucleotides outside the gene matches: 14.

The genes are TRBV5-1 and TRBJ1-2; 11 bases agree with TRBD1. The CDR3 runs 14 residues. The junction had 3 bases not matched to a gene; V was cut back by 4 bases and J by 4 bases. The germline V gene encodes CDR1 SGHRS and CDR2 YFSETQ. CDR3: CASSPGQGVYGYTF. The CDR3, as DNA: TGCGCCAGCAGCCCGGGACAGGGGGTCTATGGCTACACCTTC.

This chain connects TRBV5-1 to TRBJ1-6, with D maybe TRBD1 (5 bases). V shed 3 bases and J shed 4 bases, with 23 bases lying between them. Germline CDR1 is SGHRS and CDR2 is YFSETQ. CDR3 length: 19 residues. In DNA form, the CDR3 reads TGCGCCAGCAGCTCTAGACCCGGCGGGGCGAACTCATATAATTCACCCCTCCACTTT. Translating gives CASSSRPGGANSYNSPLHF.

This clone was observed a handful of times. DNA of the CDR3: TGCGCCAGCAGCTTGATAGGACAGGGGGAAGGAGCTTTCTTT. The encoded protein is CASSLIGQGEGAFF. The chain joins TRBV5-1 to TRBJ1-1; 10 bases are shared with TRBD1. Germline trimming cut 1 base from V and 10 bases from J; bases unmatched to any gene: 7. Per germline, CDR1 SGHRS and CDR2 YFSETQ. This CDR3 region has 14 residues.

This clone appeared a single time. The gene calls are TRBV7-9 and TRBJ2-1; 9 bases agree with TRBD2. The CDR3 covers 15 residues. The germline V gene encodes CDR1 SEHNR and CDR2 FQNEAQ (reference sequence). J gave up 9 bases and V 5 bases, and 11 bases lay outside the gene matches. DNA for the CDR3: TGTGCCAGCAGCCTAACGGGAGGGACTAGCTTTGAGCAGTTCTTC. Translation: CASSLTGGTSFEQFF.

The chain joins TRBV28 to TRBJ1-1, with D perhaps TRBD1 (5 bases). Looked up from germline, CDR1 is MDHEN and CDR2 is SYDVKM. Trimming removed 6 bases from V and 3 bases from J, with 11 bases in between. CDR3 size: 13 residues. The CDR3 nucleotides read TGTGCCAGCAGCGGGGGGAGGGACACTGAAGCTTTCTTT. It is translated as CASSGGRDTEAFF.

The V call is TRBV2, the J call TRBJ2-2, with D tentatively TRBD1 (6 bases). The CDR3 consists of 16 residues. Germline V gives CDR1 SNHLY, CDR2 FYNNEI. Trimming took 6 bases from V and 4 from J, leaving 18 bases between them. The CDR3: CASSTLRGRATGELFF. In DNA, the CDR3 is TGTGCCAGCAGCACCCTAAGGGGGAGAGCCACCGGGGAGCTGTTTTTT. Together with reference TRBV2 and TRBJ2-2, the CDR3 gives the full variable domain: EPEVTQTPSHQVTQMGQEVILRCVPISNHLYFYWYRQILGQKVEFLVSFYNNEISEKSEIFDDQFSVERPDGSNFTLKIRSTKLEDSAMYFCASSTLRGRATGELFFGEGSRLTVL.

The genes are TRBV18 and TRBJ2-5; a possible D gene is TRBD2 (7 bases). Germline V gene sequence: CDR1 KGHSH, CDR2 LQKENI. V was cut by 2 bases and J by 2 bases, with 18 bases left in between. CDR3 size: 17 residues. CDR3 region: CASSPSLLGGVQETQYF. For the CDR3, the DNA is TGTGCCAGCTCACCATCCCTCTTAGGGGGGGTACAAGAGACCCAGTACTTC.

The gene calls are TRBV28 and TRBJ1-6; 8 bases map to TRBD1. This CDR3 spans 14 amino acids. CDR1 and CDR2 from the germline V gene are MDHEN and SYDVKM. Germline trimming cut 8 bases from V and 10 bases from J; bases unmatched to any gene: 10. The CDR3 DNA reads as TGTGCCAGCGTTGGTGGGACAGGCAAGTCACCCCTCCACTTT. Encoded protein: CASVGGTGKSPLHF. Variable domain in full (rest from reference TRBV28 and TRBJ1-6): DVKVTQSSRYLVKRTGEKVFLECVQDMDHENMFWYRQDPGLGLRLIYFSYDVKMKEKGDIPEGYSVSREKKERFSLILESASTNQTSMYLCASVGGTGKSPLHFGNGTRLTVT.

This chain uses TRBV28 with TRBJ2-1; no definite D call. The CDR3 extends over 13 amino acids. Trimming left V 2 bases short and J 3 bases short, with 5 bases between. Germline V gives CDR1 MDHEN, CDR2 SYDVKM. The CDR3 sequence: CASSLEDYNEQFF. The CDR3 region has the DNA TGTGCCAGCAGTTTAGAGGACTACAATGAGCAGTTCTTC.

This rearrangement joins TRBV24-1 to TRBJ2-3; 9 bases agree with TRBD1. V was clipped by 4 bases and J by 6 bases; unmatched bases: 10. The CDR3 has 16 amino acids. Germline V lookup: CDR1 KGHDR, CDR2 SFDVKD. For the CDR3, the DNA is TGTGCCACCAGTGAGTCCCGGACAGGGGTGATGGATACGCAGTATTTT. It specifies CATSESRTGVMDTQYF.

This rearrangement joins TRBV4-1 to TRBJ2-3; no definite D call. CDR3 size: 14 residues. Trimming cost V 3 bases and J 2 bases, with 9 bases left between them. CDR1 and CDR2 from the germline V gene are MGHRA and YSYEKL. The CDR3 loop is CASSQVLYTDTQYF. The CDR3 region has the DNA TGCGCCAGCAGCCAGGTCCTATACACAGATACGCAGTATTTT.

This clone came up a few times. The chain joins TRBV7-9 to TRBJ2-3; 10 nucleotides line up with TRBD1. With V trimmed by 5 bases and J by 4 bases, 6 bases remained unmatched. This CDR3 contains 15 residues. Germline CDR1 SEHNR, CDR2 FQNEAQ (reference sequence). The CDR3 sequence: CASSRGQGVADTQYF. CDR3 in DNA: TGTGCCAGCAGCCGTGGACAGGGGGTTGCAGATACGCAGTATTTT.

The chain employs TRBV4-1 and TRBJ1-2, with 9 bases fitting TRBD1. From germline, CDR1 is MGHRA and CDR2 YSYEKL. The CDR3 covers 15 residues. Trimming took 4 bases from V and 6 from J; bases not matched to a gene: 9. CDR3 bases: TGCGCCAGCAGCCTGACGGCTACAGGGGGCGATGGCTACACCTTC. Its translation is CASSLTATGGDGYTF.

The chain couples TRBV19 to TRBJ1-1; D unclear. Germline V lookup: CDR1 LNHDA, CDR2 SQIVND (reference sequence). CDR3 length: 15 residues. V lost 3 bases to trimming and J lost 0 bases, with 11 bases between them. This CDR3 reads CASSMRAAMNTEAFF. The CDR3 nucleotides read TGTGCCAGTAGTATGAGGGCAGCCATGAACACTGAAGCTTTCTTT. Full variable domain (rest looked up from reference TRBV19 and TRBJ1-1): DGGITQSPKYLFRKEGQNVTLSCEQNLNHDAMYWYRQDPGQGLRLIYYSQIVNDFQKGDIAEGYSVSREKKESFPLTVTSAQKNPTAFYLCASSMRAAMNTEAFFGQGTRLTVV.